In its sample, the clone carrying this T cell receptor (beta chain) was seen many times. Across 18 months, stable Graves' hyperthyroidism was marked by no progression to ophthalmopathy. With a duration under 2 months, the hyperthyroidism was newly diagnosed in patients aged 18 to 65. The data stem from a study of T cells in Graves' hyperthyroidism and ophthalmopathy. Study overall: Initial diagnosis, before any treatment, was when peripheral blood was collected.

RNA transcripts were the template for amplifying TCR beta CDR3 regions. In the first-round RT-PCR of the TCR CDR3, the HTBI primer set was used. A single record per CDR3 protein comes from TCRdb applying MiXCR to the multiplex PCR reads. The table includes 340,000 or so distinct CDR3 sequences, over 15% detected once. Deletions cut 3 bases from V and 1 base from J, with 10 bases between. CDR3 length: 14 residues. Germline lookup yields CDR1 SGHRS and CDR2 YFSETQ. Specimen: blood. This clonotype was obtained from a man aged 25 to 40 with Graves' hyperthyroidism. The rearrangement uses TRBV5-1 and TRBJ1-1; unclear D gene. Written as DNA, the CDR3 is TGCGCCAGCAGCTCAAATGTGGAGAACACTGAAGCTTTCTTT. Encoded protein: CASSSNVENTEAFF.